Listed below are T cell receptor beta chains from one sample, sequenced in a study of OX40 agonist ivuxolimab in advanced cancers. Libraries were prepared by immunoSEQ multiplex PCR; TCRdb keeps only in-frame clonotypes and omits some of them. Of approximately 47,000 clones in the sample, around nine tenths were seen once. Sequences were derived from CD4+ or CD8+ T cells sorted from blood, sampled in a trial of the OX40 agonist ivuxolimab. These TCRs come from an adult with an advanced solid tumor such as melanoma, head and neck, liver or kidney cancer. The CDR3 runs from the conserved cysteine through the conserved F or W. A D gene is named only where the DNA matches it firmly. For some rows the clone size is stated as once, few or many, or as a class when expanded; others skip it.

TRBV4-3	TRBJ2-5	NA	NA	TGCGCCAGCAGCCAAGATCCGGAGGAGACCCAGTACTTC	CASSQDPEETQYF
TRBV30	TRBJ1-1	NA	NA	TGTGCCTGGTCCACAGGTGTATACTCCAACACTGAAGCTTTCTTT	CAWSTGVYSNTEAFF
TRBV7-9	TRBJ2-5	TRBD1	NA	TGTGCCAGCAGAACTACAGGGGGCACGGAGACCCAGTACTTC	CASRTTGGTETQYF
TRBV7-2	TRBJ2-5	NA	NA	TGTGCCAGCAGCTTAGGCCCGGGACAAAGAGAGACCCAGTACTTC	CASSLGPGQRETQYF
TRBV28	TRBJ2-7	NA	NA	TGTGCCAGCAGTTTTCGCAGCCTCTACGAGCAGTACTTC	CASSFRSLYEQYF
TRBV6-5	TRBJ2-7	NA	NA	TGTGCCAGCATCAGACAGGACCCCTACGAGCAGTACTTC	CASIRQDPYEQYF
TRBV30	TRBJ2-6	NA	few	TGTGCCTGGAGGGGGATCAACTCTGGGGCCAACGTCCTGACTTTC	CAWRGINSGANVLTF
TRBV27	TRBJ1-5	NA	NA	TGTGCCAGCACCCCCGAGAAAAGGGCGTGCGGTCAGCCCCAGCATTTT	CASTPEKRACGQPQHF
TRBV28	TRBJ2-7	NA	NA	TGTGCCAGCAGTTTGTACTGGACCAGCGAGCAGTACTTC	CASSLYWTSEQYF
TRBV7-2	TRBJ1-1	NA	medium-sized	TGTGCCAGCAGTCCCGGTCCGGGACTAGAAGCTTTCTTT	CASSPGPGLEAFF
TRBV5-1	TRBJ2-2	NA	NA	TGCGCCAGCAGCCCCCGAGGGGGCACCGGGGAGCTGTTTTTT	CASSPRGGTGELFF
TRBV11-1	TRBJ2-5	TRBD1	NA	TGTGCCAGCAGCTTAGTCCCGGGACAGCAAGAGACCCAGTACTTC	CASSLVPGQQETQYF
TRBV5-1	TRBJ2-2	NA	NA	TGCGCCAGCAGCGGGGACACCGGGGAGCTGTTTTTT	CASSGDTGELFF
TRBV18	TRBJ2-1	NA	NA	TGTGCCAGCTCACCAGACGACAGGTTTCCTGAGGATGAGCAGTTCTTC	CASSPDDRFPEDEQFF
TRBV9	TRBJ2-3	TRBD2	NA	TGTGCCAGCAGCGCGGGGGAGCGGGGGGGCACAGATACGCAGTATTTT	CASSAGERGGTDTQYF
TRBV27	TRBJ2-7	NA	NA	TGTGCCAGCAGGGGGGGATCCTACGAGCAGTACTTC	CASRGGSYEQYF
TRBV6-5	TRBJ2-7	TRBD1	NA	TGTGCCAGCAGTTACTCCACAGGGGAAGTGTTCTACGAGCAGTACTTC	CASSYSTGEVFYEQYF
TRBV19	TRBJ2-7	NA	NA	TGTGCCAGTAGTCTCCGCGGGGACTACGAGCAGTACTTC	CASSLRGDYEQYF
TRBV21-1	TRBJ1-1	NA	NA	TGTGCCAGCAGCCTGTGGGACCGAGAGAACACTGAAGCTTTCTTT	CASSLWDRENTEAFF
TRBV2	TRBJ2-5	NA	once	TGTGCCAGCAGTGAAGCGCTTCGGTTCGACATCCAAGAGACCCAGTACTTC	CASSEALRFDIQETQYF
TRBV6-5	TRBJ2-3	TRBD2	NA	TGTGCCAGCAGCCTTACTAGCGGGGGCACAGATACGCAGTATTTT	CASSLTSGGTDTQYF
TRBV7-2	TRBJ2-4	NA	once	TGTGCCAGCAGCTTATTCGACATTCAGTACTTC	CASSLFDIQYF
TRBV9	TRBJ2-3	NA	NA	TGTGCCAGCAGCGTAAGGGGGCAGTATTTT	CASSVRGQYF
TRBV6-5	TRBJ2-2	TRBD1	NA	TGTGCCAGCAGGGAGCGACAGGGGGTCCGGGAGCTGTTTTTT	CASRERQGVRELFF
TRBV27	TRBJ1-5	NA	NA	TGTGCCAGCAGTTTAAGCAGTTTCAATCAGCCCCAGCATTTT	CASSLSSFNQPQHF
TRBV6-1	TRBJ2-2	TRBD1	NA	TGTGCCAGCAGTGAAGTGCAGGGGGCGAAGACCGGGGAGCTGTTTTTT	CASSEVQGAKTGELFF
TRBV5-4	TRBJ1-5	TRBD1	few	TGTGCCAGCAGCTTGGAATTAGTTTCCACGGGACAGCCAAATCATCAGCCCCAGCATTTT	CASSLELVSTGQPNHQPQHF
TRBV29-1	TRBJ2-7	NA	NA	TGCAGCGTTGTGGGGGGAGACCTCTACGAGCAGTACTTC	CSVVGGDLYEQYF
TRBV19	TRBJ1-3	NA	NA	TGTGCCAGTTCTGGGTCCGCAGGGGCTGGAAACACCATATATTTT	CASSGSAGAGNTIYF
TRBV19	TRBJ2-7	NA	NA	TGTGCCAGTAGTACCTACCGGGACACTTACGAGCAGTACTTC	CASSTYRDTYEQYF
TRBV9	TRBJ1-1	NA	NA	TGTGCCAGCAGCGCCTCACAGGGTGGCACTGAAGCTTTCTTT	CASSASQGGTEAFF
TRBV7-9	TRBJ2-7	NA	NA	TGTGCCAGCAGCTCCTCCCCCTACGAGCAGTACTTC	CASSSSPYEQYF
TRBV6-5	TRBJ1-1	NA	NA	TGTGCCAGCAGTTACGGGGGGACTGAAGCTTTCTTT	CASSYGGTEAFF
TRBV28	TRBJ1-4	TRBD1	NA	TGTGCCAGTGACAGGGGCGATGAAAAACTGTTTTTT	CASDRGDEKLFF
TRBV4-3	TRBJ2-3	TRBD2	NA	TGCGCCAGCAGCCAAGCCGTTCCAGCGGGGGGCTGTATCTTTAGCACAGATACGCAGTATTTT	CASSQAVPAGGCIFSTDTQYF
TRBV5-6	TRBJ2-7	NA	NA	TGTGCCAGCAGCTTGGACACCCCCTACGAGCAGTACTTC	CASSLDTPYEQYF
TRBV28	TRBJ1-1	TRBD1	NA	TGTGCCAGCAGTTTATGGGGCAGGGGGACTGAAGCTTTCTTT	CASSLWGRGTEAFF